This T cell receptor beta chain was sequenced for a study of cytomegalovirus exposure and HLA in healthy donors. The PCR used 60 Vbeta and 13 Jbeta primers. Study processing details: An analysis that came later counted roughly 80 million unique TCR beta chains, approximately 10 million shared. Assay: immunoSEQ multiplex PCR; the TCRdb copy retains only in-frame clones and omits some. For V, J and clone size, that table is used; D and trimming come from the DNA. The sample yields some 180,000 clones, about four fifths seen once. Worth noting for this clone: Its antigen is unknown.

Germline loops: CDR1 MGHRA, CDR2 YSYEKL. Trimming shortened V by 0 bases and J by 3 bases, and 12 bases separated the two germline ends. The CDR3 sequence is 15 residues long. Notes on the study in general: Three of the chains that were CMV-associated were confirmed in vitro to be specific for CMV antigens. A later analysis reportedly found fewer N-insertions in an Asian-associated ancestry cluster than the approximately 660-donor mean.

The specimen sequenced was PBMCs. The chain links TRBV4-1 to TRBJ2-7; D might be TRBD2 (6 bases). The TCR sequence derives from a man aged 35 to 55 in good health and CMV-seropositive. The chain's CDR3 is CASSQERGGGYEQYF. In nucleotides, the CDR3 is TGCGCCAGCAGCCAAGAAAGGGGAGGCGGCTACGAGCAGTACTTC.